Reported below is one T cell receptor (beta chain). Its target is not known. TCRdb's copy holds only in-frame clones and misses some; the assay was immunoSEQ multiplex PCR. The sample shows fewer than 150,000 clones, 90% to 95% of them seen only once. This specimen comes from a study of T cell responses to AZD1222 COVID-19 vaccine. Overall study findings and caveats: Possibly, clonal diversity was underestimated; donors were largely white British and included more females.

From germline, CDR1 is LNHDA and CDR2 SQIVND (reference sequence). The V gene lost 5 bases and the J gene lost 7 bases, with 8 bases spanning the gap. CDR3 length: 12 residues. The source is an adult in good health. The V call is TRBV19, the J call TRBJ1-4; D remains ambiguous. The specimen was peripheral blood, collected on day 0 of AZD1222 vaccination. The CDR3 region is CASSVRGEKLFF. For the CDR3, the DNA is TGTGCCAGTAGTGTACGGGGTGAAAAACTGTTTTTT.